The clone carrying this T cell receptor (beta chain) was counted between two and nine times. The antigen is unknown. The sample is drawn from a study of human T cells and chemical hapten exposure. Looking at the study overall: Patch testing was performed with 0.01% DPC on the upper back, with reading at 6 days. The study traced per-sample TCR yield variation mainly to small differences in pooled library volumes.

Time point indicated: patch test 1, 2 weeks after DPC sensitization. Treatment: therapeutic diphenylcyclopropenone sensitization with weekly scalp DPC. The template was total RNA from unfractionated whole blood. This CDR3 is built from 13 residues. In germline, CDR1 is MNHEY, CDR2 SVGEGT. Trimming cost V 5 bases and J 7 bases, with 14 bases left between them. A single record per CDR3 protein comes from TCRdb applying MiXCR to the RACE reads. The sample carries around 300,000 distinct CDR3 sequences, around 7% recorded once. The study, taken as a whole, reports: The number of TCRs over 1 in 1000 frequency stayed unchanged after DPC.

The input for sequencing was whole blood, taken in connection with sensitization to the hapten diphenylcyclopropenone (DPC). The rearrangement joins TRBV6-2 or TRBV6-3 to TRBJ1-2; D gene ambiguous. This clonotype was sampled from a young woman with alopecia areata. Some clones in this sample may be carry-over from other donors' samples. The CDR3 loop is CASSDRPDFGYTF. CDR3 in DNA: TGTGCCAGCAGTGACCGTCCAGACTTTGGCTACACCTTC.